The clone carrying this T cell receptor (beta chain) has a count of ten or more. The library put unique molecular identifiers onto individual cDNA molecules. TCRdb analysed the RACE reads with MiXCR anew, one entry per CDR3 protein. The sample contains about 130,000 distinct CDR3 sequences, roughly 9% of which appear only once. CDR1 SGHRS and CDR2 YFSETQ come from the germline V gene. V shed 1 base and J 5 bases; nucleotides not matched to a gene: 2. The CDR3 has 14 residues. Time point meaning: healthy volunteer bleed at 2 weeks. Total RNA was extracted from unfractionated whole blood. These data originate in a study of human T cells and chemical hapten exposure.

This TCR derives from a male donor in good health. Some clones in this sample may be carry-over from other donors' samples. Material: whole blood. This chain links TRBV5-1 with TRBJ2-2, with 7 bases fitting TRBD2. CDR3 DNA: TGCGCCAGCAGCTTGAGGGAGGGGACCGGGGAGCTGTTTTTT. Its translation is CASSLREGTGELFF.